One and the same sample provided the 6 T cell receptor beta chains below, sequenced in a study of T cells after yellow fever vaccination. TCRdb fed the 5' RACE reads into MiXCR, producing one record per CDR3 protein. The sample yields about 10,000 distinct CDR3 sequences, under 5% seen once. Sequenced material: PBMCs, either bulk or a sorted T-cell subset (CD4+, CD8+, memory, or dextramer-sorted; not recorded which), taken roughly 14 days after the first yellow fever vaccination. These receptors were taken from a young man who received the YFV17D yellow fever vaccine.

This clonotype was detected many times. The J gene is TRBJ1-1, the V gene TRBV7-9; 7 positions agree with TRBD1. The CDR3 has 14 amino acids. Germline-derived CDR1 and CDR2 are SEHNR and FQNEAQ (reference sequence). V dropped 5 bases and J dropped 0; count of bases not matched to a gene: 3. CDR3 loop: CASSVGQMNTEAFF. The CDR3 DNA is TGTGCCAGCAGCGTGGGACAGATGAACACTGAAGCTTTCTTT.

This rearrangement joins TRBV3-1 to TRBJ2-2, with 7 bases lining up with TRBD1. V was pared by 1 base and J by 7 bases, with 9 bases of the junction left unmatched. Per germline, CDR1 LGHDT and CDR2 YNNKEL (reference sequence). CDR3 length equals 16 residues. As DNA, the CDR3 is TGTGCCAGCAGCCAAGGCGGACAAGGGGGCGGCGGGGAGCTGTTTTTT. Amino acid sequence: CASSQGGQGGGGELFF.

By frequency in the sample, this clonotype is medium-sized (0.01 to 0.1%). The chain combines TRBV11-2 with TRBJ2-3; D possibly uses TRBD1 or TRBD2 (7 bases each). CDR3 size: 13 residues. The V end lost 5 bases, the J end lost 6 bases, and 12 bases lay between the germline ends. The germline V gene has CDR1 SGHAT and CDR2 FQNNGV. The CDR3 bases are TGTGCCAGCAGCCAGGGGGAGGGGGATACGCAGTATTTT. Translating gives CASSQGEGDTQYF.

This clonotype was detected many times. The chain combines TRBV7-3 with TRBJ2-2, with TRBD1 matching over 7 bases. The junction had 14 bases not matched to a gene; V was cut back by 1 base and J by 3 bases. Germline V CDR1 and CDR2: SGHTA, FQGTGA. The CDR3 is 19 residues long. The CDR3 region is CASSLIGGQTLSDTGELFF. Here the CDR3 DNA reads TGTGCCAGCAGCTTAATTGGGGGACAGACTCTTTCGGACACCGGGGAGCTGTTTTTT.

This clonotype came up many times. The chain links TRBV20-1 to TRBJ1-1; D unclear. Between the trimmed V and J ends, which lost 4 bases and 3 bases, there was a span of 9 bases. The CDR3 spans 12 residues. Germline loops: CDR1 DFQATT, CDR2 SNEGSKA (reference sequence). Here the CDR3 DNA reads TGCAGTGCTATCCCGCTGTACACTGAAGCTTTCTTT. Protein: CSAIPLYTEAFF.

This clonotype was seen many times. In DNA, the CDR3 is TGTGCCTGGAGCAACCGCGGGACAGCGATTGCCTCCAATGAAAAGCAGTTCTTC. Its translation: CAWSNRGTAIASNEKQFF. The V gene is TRBV30, the J gene TRBJ2-1; a weak D match, TRBD1 (7 bases). The V end was cut by 3 bases, the J end by 11 bases, with 32 bases between. CDR3 length: 18 residues. CDR1 GTSNPN and CDR2 SVGIG come from the germline V gene (reference sequence).